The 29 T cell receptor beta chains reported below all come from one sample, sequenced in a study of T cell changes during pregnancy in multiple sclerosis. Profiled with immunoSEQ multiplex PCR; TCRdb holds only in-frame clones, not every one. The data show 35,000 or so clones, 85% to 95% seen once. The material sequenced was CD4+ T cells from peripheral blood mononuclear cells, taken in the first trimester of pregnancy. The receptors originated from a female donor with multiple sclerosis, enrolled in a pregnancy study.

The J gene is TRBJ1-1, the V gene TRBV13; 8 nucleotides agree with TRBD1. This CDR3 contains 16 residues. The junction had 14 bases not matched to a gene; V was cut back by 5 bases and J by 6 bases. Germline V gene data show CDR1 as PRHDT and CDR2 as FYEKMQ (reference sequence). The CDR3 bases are TGTGCCAGCAGCCCCGGGGCAGGGGGCGCAGGGTCTGAAGCTTTCTTT. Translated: CASSPGAGGAGSEAFF.

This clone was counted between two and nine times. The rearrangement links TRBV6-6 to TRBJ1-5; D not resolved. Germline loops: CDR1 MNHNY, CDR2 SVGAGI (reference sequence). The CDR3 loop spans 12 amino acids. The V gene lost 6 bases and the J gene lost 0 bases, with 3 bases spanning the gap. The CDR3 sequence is CASRHSNQPQHF. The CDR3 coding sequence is TGTGCCAGCAGACATAGCAATCAGCCCCAGCATTTT.

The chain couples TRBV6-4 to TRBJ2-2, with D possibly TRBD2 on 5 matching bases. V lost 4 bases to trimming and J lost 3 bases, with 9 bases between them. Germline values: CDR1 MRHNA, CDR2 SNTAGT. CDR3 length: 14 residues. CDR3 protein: CASSGESYTGELFF. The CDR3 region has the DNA TGTGCCAGCAGTGGGGAGAGCTACACCGGGGAGCTGTTTTTT.

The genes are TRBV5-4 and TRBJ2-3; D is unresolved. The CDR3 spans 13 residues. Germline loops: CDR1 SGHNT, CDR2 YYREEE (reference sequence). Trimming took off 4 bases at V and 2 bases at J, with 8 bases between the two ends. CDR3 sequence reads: CASSEENTDTQYF. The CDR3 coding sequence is TGTGCCAGCAGCGAGGAAAACACAGATACGCAGTATTTT.

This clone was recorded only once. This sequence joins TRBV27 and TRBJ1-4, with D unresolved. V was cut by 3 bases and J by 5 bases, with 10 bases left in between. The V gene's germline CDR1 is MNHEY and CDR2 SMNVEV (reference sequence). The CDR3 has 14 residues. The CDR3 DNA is TGTGCCAGCAGTTTGGGGTGGAGGAATGAAAAACTGTTTTTT. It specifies CASSLGWRNEKLFF.

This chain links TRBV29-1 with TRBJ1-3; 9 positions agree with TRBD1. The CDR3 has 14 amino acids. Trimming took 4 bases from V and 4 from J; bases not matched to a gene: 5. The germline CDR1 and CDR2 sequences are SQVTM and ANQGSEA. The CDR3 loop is CSVVGQGVGNTIYF. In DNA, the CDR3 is TGCAGCGTTGTGGGACAGGGCGTGGGAAACACCATATATTTT.

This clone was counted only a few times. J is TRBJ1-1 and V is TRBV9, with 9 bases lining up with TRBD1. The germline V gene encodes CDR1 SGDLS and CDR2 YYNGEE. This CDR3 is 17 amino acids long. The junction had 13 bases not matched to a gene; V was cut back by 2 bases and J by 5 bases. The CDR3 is CASSVLPTGGKGTEAFF. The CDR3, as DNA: TGTGCCAGCAGCGTCCTCCCCACAGGGGGCAAGGGGACTGAAGCTTTCTTT.

CDR3 region: CASSSGQVFSGAFF. In nucleotides, the CDR3 is TGCGCCAGCAGCTCGGGACAGGTATTTTCAGGGGCTTTCTTT. The rearrangement uses TRBV5-1 and TRBJ1-1; 8 nucleotides align to TRBD1. The CDR3 is 14 amino acids. Germline assignment: CDR1 SGHRS and CDR2 YFSETQ. V shed 3 bases, J shed 11 bases, and the junction held 12 bases outside the gene matches.

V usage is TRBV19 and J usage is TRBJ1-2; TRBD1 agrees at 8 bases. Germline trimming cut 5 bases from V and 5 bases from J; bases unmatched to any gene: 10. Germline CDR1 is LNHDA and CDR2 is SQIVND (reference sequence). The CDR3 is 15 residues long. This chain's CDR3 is CASSDRGPSAYGYTF. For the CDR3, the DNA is TGTGCCAGTAGTGACAGGGGCCCGAGCGCTTATGGCTACACCTTC.

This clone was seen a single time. CDR3 residues: CASRTNRGGSTEAFF. In DNA form, the CDR3 reads TGTGCCAGCAGGACAAACAGGGGTGGAAGCACTGAAGCTTTCTTT. The genes are TRBV6-5 and TRBJ1-1; TRBD1 matches 7 bases. The CDR3 contains 15 residues. Germline values: CDR1 MNHEY, CDR2 SVGAGI. The J segment lost 4 bases and the V segment lost 6 bases, leaving 11 bases of the junction unmatched.

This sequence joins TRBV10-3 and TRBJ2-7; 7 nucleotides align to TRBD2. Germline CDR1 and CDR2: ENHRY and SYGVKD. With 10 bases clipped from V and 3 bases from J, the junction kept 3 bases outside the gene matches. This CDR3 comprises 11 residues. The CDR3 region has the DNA TGTGCCACAGGGAGGGTCTACGAGCAGTACTTC. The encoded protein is CATGRVYEQYF.

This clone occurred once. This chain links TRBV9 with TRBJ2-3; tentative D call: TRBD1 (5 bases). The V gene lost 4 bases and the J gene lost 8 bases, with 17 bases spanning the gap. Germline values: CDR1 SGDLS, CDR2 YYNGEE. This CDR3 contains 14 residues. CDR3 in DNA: TGTGCCAGCAGCCCCAGGGCCGCGGACGCTACGCAGTATTTT. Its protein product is CASSPRAADATQYF.

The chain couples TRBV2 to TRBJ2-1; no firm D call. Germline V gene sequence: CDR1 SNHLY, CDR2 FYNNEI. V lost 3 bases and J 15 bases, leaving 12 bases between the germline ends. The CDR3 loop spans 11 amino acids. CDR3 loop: CASSEYLYGFF. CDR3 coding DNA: TGTGCCAGCAGTGAGTACTTATACGGGTTCTTC.

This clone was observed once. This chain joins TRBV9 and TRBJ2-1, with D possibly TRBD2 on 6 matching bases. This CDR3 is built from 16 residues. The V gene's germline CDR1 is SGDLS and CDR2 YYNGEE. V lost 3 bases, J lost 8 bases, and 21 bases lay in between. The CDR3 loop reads CASSGRAGLAYDEQFF. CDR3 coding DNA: TGTGCCAGCAGCGGTCGTGCGGGATTAGCTTATGATGAGCAGTTCTTC.

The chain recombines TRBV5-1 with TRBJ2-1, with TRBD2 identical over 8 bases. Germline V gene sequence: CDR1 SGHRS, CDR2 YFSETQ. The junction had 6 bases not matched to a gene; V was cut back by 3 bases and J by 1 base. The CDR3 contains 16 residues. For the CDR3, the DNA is TGCGCCAGCAGCTACCGACTAGCGCCGTCCTACAATGAGCAGTTCTTC. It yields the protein CASSYRLAPSYNEQFF.

The CDR3 region has the DNA TGTGCCAGTCGGACAGGGGGAAGCACCGGGGAGCTGTTTTTT. Translating it yields CASRTGGSTGELFF. V usage is TRBV6-5 and J usage is TRBJ2-2; 10 nucleotides align to TRBD1. Germline CDR1 is MNHEY and CDR2 is SVGAGI. This CDR3 is 14 amino acids long. With V trimmed by 9 bases and J by 4 bases, 5 bases remained unmatched.

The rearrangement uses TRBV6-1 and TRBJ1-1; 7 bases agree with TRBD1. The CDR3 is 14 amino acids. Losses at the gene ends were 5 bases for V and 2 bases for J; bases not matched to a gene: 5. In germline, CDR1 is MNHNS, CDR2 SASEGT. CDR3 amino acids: CASSPTGENTEAFF. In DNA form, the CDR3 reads TGTGCCAGCAGTCCTACAGGGGAAAACACTGAAGCTTTCTTT.

CDR3 nucleotides: TGCGCCAGCAGTGGGATCACTAGCGGGAGGGGAACATCCTACAATGAGCAGTTCTTC. Protein sequence: CASSGITSGRGTSYNEQFF. This chain joins TRBV10-1 and TRBJ2-1, with 13 bases aligning to TRBD2. CDR3 length equals 19 residues. The V and J ends lost 4 bases and 1 base, in that order; junction bases with no gene match: 10. Germline CDR1 WNHNN, CDR2 SYGVQD (reference sequence).

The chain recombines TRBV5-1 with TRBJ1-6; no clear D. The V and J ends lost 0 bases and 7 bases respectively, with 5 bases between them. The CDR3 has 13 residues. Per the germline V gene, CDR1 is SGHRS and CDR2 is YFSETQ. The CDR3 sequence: CASSLGANSPLHF. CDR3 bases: TGCGCCAGCAGCTTGGGTGCGAATTCACCCCTCCACTTT.

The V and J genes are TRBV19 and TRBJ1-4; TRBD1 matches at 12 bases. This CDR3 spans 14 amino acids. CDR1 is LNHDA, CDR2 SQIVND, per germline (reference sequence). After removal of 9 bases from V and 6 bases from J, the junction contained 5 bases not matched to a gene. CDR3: CASRDRGPHEKLFF. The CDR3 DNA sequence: TGTGCCAGCCGGGACAGGGGGCCGCATGAAAAACTGTTTTTT. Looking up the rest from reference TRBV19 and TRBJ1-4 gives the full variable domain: DGGITQSPKYLFRKEGQNVTLSCEQNLNHDAMYWYRQDPGQGLRLIYYSQIVNDFQKGDIAEGYSVSREKKESFPLTVTSAQKNPTAFYLCASRDRGPHEKLFFGSGTQLSVL.

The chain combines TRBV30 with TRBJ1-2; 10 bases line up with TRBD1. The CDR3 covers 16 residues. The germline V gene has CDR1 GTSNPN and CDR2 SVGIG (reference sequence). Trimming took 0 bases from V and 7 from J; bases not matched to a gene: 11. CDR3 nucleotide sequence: TGTGCCTGGAGTGTATCCCGCGGGACAGGGGATAGTGGCTACACCTTC. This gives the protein CAWSVSRGTGDSGYTF.

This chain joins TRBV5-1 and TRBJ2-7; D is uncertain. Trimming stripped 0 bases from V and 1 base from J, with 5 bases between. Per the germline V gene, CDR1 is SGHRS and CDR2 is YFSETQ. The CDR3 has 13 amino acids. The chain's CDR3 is CASSLAVSYEQYF. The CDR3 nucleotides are TGCGCCAGCAGCTTGGCCGTATCCTACGAGCAGTACTTC.

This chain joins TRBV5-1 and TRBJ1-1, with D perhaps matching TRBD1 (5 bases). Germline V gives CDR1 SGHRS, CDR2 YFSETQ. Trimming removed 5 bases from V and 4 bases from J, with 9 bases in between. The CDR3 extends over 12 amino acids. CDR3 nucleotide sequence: TGCGCCAGCAGGGGGCTGGGCACTGAAGCTTTCTTT. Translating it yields CASRGLGTEAFF.

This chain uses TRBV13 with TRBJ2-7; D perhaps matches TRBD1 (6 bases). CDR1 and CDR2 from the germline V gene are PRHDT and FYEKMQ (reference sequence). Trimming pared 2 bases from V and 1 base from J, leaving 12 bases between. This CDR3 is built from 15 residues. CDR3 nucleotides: TGTGCCAGCAGCTTACGACAGGTAGCTTCCTACGAGCAGTACTTC. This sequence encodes CASSLRQVASYEQYF.

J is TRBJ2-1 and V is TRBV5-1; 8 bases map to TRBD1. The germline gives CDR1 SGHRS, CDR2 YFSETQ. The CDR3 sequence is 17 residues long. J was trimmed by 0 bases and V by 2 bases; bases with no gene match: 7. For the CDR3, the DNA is TGCGCCAGCAGCTTTAACTCCGGGACAGGCTCCTACAATGAGCAGTTCTTC. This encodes CASSFNSGTGSYNEQFF.

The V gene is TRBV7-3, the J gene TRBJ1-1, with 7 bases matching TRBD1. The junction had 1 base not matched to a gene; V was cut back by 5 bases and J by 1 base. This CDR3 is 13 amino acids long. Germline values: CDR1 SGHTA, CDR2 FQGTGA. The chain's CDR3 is CASSAGGNTEAFF. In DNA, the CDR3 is TGTGCCAGCAGCGCAGGGGGGAACACTGAAGCTTTCTTT.

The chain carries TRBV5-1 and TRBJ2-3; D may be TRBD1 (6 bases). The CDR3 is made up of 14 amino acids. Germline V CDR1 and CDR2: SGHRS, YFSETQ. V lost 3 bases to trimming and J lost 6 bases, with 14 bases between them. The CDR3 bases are TGCGCCAGCAGCTCGAGAGGGGGTTCGGATACGCAGTATTTT. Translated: CASSSRGGSDTQYF.

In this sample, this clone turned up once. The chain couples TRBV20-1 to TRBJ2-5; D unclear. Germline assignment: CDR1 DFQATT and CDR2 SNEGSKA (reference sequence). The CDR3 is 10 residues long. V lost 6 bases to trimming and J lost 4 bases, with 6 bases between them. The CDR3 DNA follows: TGCAGTGCAACACGAGAGACCCAGTACTTC. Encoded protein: CSATRETQYF.

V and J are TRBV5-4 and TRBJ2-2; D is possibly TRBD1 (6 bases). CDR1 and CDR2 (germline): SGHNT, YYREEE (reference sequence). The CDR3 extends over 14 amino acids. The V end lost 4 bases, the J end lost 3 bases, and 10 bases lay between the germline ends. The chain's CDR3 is CASSPRQDTGELFF. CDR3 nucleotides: TGTGCCAGCAGCCCCCGACAGGACACCGGGGAGCTGTTTTTT.